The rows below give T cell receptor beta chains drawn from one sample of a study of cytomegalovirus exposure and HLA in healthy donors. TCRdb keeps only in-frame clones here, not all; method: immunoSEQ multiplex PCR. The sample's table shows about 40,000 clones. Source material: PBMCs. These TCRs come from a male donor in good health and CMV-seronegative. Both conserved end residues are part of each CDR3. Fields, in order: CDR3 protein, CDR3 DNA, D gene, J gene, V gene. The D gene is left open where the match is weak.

CASSLSGDRVHHYGYTF	TGTGCCAGCAGCTTATCGGGAGACCGGGTCCATCACTATGGCTACACCTTC	NA	TRBJ1-2	TRBV7-3
CASGPDRVAYNEQFF	TGTGCTAGTGGACCCGACAGGGTAGCCTACAATGAGCAGTTCTTC	TRBD1	TRBJ2-1	TRBV12-5
CASSVGRVVGNEQFF	TGTGCCAGCAGCGTAGGCAGGGTGGTGGGCAATGAGCAGTTCTTC	NA	TRBJ2-1	TRBV9
CASSPQAGVSYNEQFF	TGTGCCAGCAGCCCCCAAGCGGGGGTCTCCTACAATGAGCAGTTCTTC	TRBD2	TRBJ2-1	TRBV7-3
CASSPGVAGGYQETQYF	TGTGCCAGCAGCCCGGGGGTAGCGGGGGGCTACCAAGAGACCCAGTACTTC	TRBD2	TRBJ2-5	TRBV7-3
CASSETQGLEKLFF	TGTGCCAGCAGTGAAACGCAGGGGCTGGAAAAACTGTTTTTT	NA	TRBJ1-4	TRBV6-1
CASRRTVEAEKLFF	TGTGCCAGCAGACGGACAGTTGAAGCTGAAAAACTGTTTTTT	NA	TRBJ1-4	TRBV6-1
CASSFNRNYGYTF	TGTGCCAGCAGTTTCAACAGGAATTATGGCTACACCTTC	NA	TRBJ1-2	TRBV27
CASSLKASGQETQYF	TGTGCCAGCAGCTTGAAGGCTAGCGGTCAAGAGACCCAGTACTTC	TRBD2	TRBJ2-5	TRBV5-6
CASSLAGDEQFF	TGCGCCAGCAGCTTGGCAGGCGATGAGCAGTTCTTC	NA	TRBJ2-1	TRBV5-1
CASSDRIQETQYF	TGTGCCAGCAGTGACAGAATACAAGAGACCCAGTACTTC	NA	TRBJ2-5	TRBV25-1
CASSGSGGWTEAFF	TGTGCCAGCAGCGGCTCTGGGGGGTGGACTGAAGCTTTCTTT	NA	TRBJ1-1	TRBV6-6
CSVGQRNQPQHF	TGCAGCGTTGGACAACGCAATCAGCCCCAGCATTTT	NA	TRBJ1-5	TRBV29-1
CASTRGGGTGELFF	TGTGCCAGCACTCGGGGCGGGGGCACCGGGGAGCTGTTTTTT	TRBD2	TRBJ2-2	TRBV7-6
CASGDRSSYEQYF	TGTGCCAGTGGAGATCGGAGCTCCTACGAGCAGTACTTC	NA	TRBJ2-7	TRBV11-2
CASSHGQGGIAGELFF	TGCGCCAGCAGTCATGGACAGGGGGGCATCGCCGGGGAGCTGTTTTTT	TRBD1	TRBJ2-2	TRBV5-1
CASSPQRANQPQHF	TGTGCCAGCTCACCACAGCGGGCGAATCAGCCCCAGCATTTT	NA	TRBJ1-5	TRBV18
CSVDLGLSF	TGCAGCGTTGATTTGGGGCTGTCCTTC	NA	TRBJ2-7	TRBV29-1
CAGSPQRANQPQHF	TGTGCCGGCTCACCACAGCGGGCGAATCAGCCCCAGCATTTT	NA	TRBJ1-5	TRBV18
CASRHVRANEKLFF	TGTGCCAGCAGACACGTACGTGCTAATGAAAAACTGTTTTTT	NA	TRBJ1-4	TRBV6-6
CASSGLQVGNSPLHF	TGTGCCAGCAGCGGGTTGCAAGTCGGGAATTCACCCCTCCACTTT	NA	TRBJ1-6	TRBV2
CASSTGFWPNEKLFF	TGTGCCAGCAGTACAGGGTTCTGGCCTAATGAAAAACTGTTTTTT	NA	TRBJ1-4	TRBV2
CASTGQGACYEQYF	TGTGCCAGCACCGGCCAGGGGGCGTGCTACGAGCAGTACTTC	TRBD1	TRBJ2-7	TRBV6-1
CASSGWAGAADGYTF	TGTGCCAGCAGCGGGTGGGCAGGGGCCGCAGATGGCTACACCTTC	NA	TRBJ1-2	TRBV7-9
CATSPRTSANYGYTF	TGTGCCACCAGCCCTAGGACAAGTGCCAACTATGGCTACACCTTC	NA	TRBJ1-2	TRBV15
CASSQARGWTYEQYF	TGTGCCAGCAGCCAAGCAAGGGGATGGACCTACGAGCAGTACTTC	NA	TRBJ2-7	TRBV14
CASSPQETGFLSNQPQHF	TGTGCCAGCTCACCACAGGAGACAGGATTCCTTAGCAATCAGCCCCAGCATTTT	NA	TRBJ1-5	TRBV18
CASSLGQGDFGDGYTF	TGCGCCAGCAGCCTGGGACAGGGAGATTTTGGAGATGGCTACACCTTC	TRBD1	TRBJ1-2	TRBV5-1
CASSQDPQGRTEAFF	TGCGCCAGCAGCCAAGATCCCCAGGGAAGGACTGAAGCTTTCTTT	NA	TRBJ1-1	TRBV4-1